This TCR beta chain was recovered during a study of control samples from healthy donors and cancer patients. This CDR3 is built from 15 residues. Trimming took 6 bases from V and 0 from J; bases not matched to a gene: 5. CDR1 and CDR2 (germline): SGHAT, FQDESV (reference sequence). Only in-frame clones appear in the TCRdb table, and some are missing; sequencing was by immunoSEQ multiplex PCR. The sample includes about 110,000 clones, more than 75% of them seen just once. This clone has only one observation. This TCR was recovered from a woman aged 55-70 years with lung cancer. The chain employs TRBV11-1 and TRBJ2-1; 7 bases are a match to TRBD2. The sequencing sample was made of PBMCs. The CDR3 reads CASRGGETSYNEQFF. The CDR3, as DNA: TGTGCCAGCAGGGGAGGGGAGACCTCCTACAATGAGCAGTTCTTC.